The sequence of this T cell receptor beta chain was determined in a study of cytomegalovirus exposure and HLA in healthy donors. Study-level background: A preliminary data release comprised tens of millions of unique TCRs obtained from HLA-typed donors.

As regards this clone: The antigen is unknown.

Amplification used 60 Vbeta primers and 13 Jbeta primers. The table came from immunoSEQ multiplex PCR; TCRdb's copy has only in-frame clones and leaves some out. The data contain some 88,000 clones, 60% to 70% of them seen just once; the ten biggest clones take up 6.3%. Study-wide findings and caveats: In vitro work confirmed that a few CMV-associated chains recognize CMV antigens. High sensitivity and specificity were reportedly achieved when the classifier diagnosed cytomegalovirus status.

Deletions cut 5 bases from V and 10 bases from J, with 21 bases between. Germline V gene lookup returns CDR1 SGHAT and CDR2 FQNNGV. CDR3 length equals 14 residues. Sequences were obtained from PBMCs. This TCR came from a young woman in good health and CMV-seronegative. V usage is TRBV11-2 and J usage is TRBJ2-7, with a possible D match to TRBD2 (6 bases). CDR3 loop: CASSDPIWRESQYF. CDR3 nucleotides: TGTGCCAGCAGCGATCCCATCTGGAGGGAAAGTCAGTACTTC.